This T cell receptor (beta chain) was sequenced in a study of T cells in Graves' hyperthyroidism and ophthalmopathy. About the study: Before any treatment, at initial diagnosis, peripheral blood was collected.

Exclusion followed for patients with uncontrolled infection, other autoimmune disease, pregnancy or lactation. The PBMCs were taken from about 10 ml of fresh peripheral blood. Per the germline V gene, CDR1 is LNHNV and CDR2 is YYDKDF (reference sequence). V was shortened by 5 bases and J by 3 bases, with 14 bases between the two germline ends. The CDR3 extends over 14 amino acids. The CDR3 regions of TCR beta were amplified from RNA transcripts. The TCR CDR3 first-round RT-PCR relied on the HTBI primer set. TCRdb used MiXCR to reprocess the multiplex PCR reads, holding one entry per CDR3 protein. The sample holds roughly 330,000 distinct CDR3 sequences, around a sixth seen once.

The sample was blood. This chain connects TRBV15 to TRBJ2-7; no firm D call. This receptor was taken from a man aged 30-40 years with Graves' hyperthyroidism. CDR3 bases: TGTGCCACCAGCCCAGGCGGCCTCGACTACGAGCAGTACTTC. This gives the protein CATSPGGLDYEQYF.